Listed below are T cell receptor beta chains from one sample, sequenced in a study of blood T cell repertoires in COVID-19. Sequenced by immunoSEQ multiplex PCR; TCRdb stores in-frame clones only, minus some. The sample includes approximately 75,000 clones, about 74% of them seen just once. Specimen: peripheral blood. The origin of the receptors is a human donor with acute or convalescent COVID-19. The donor label of this sample is uncertain. CDR3s include the opening cysteine and the closing phenylalanine or tryptophan. Fields, in order: D gene, clone size, J gene, V gene, CDR3 protein, CDR3 DNA. A D gene is named only where the DNA matches it firmly. Expanded clones are given a class, and other clones once, few, many or no size at all.

- | - | TRBJ1-2 | TRBV21-1 | CASSKGQIYGYTF | TGTGCCAGCAGCAAGGGACAGATTTATGGCTACACCTTC
TRBD2 | - | TRBJ2-1 | TRBV4-2 | CASSQDPGLAGGHQHNEQFF | TGTGCCAGCAGCCAAGATCCGGGACTAGCGGGAGGCCACCAACATAATGAGCAGTTCTTC
TRBD2 | - | TRBJ2-1 | TRBV28 | CASSTSGRSYNEQFF | TGTGCCAGCAGTACTAGCGGGAGGTCCTACAATGAGCAGTTCTTC
TRBD1 | - | TRBJ2-7 | TRBV6-1 | CASSDYRDRAREQYF | TGTGCCAGCAGTGATTACCGGGACAGGGCCCGCGAGCAGTACTTC
TRBD1 | - | TRBJ1-5 | TRBV28 | CASSEGGRGSNQPQHF | TGTGCCAGCAGTGAAGGCGGCAGGGGGAGCAATCAGCCCCAGCATTTT
TRBD1 | - | TRBJ2-5 | TRBV24-1 | CATWGTGGHETQYF | TGTGCCACCTGGGGGACAGGGGGCCACGAGACCCAGTACTTC
TRBD1 | - | TRBJ2-3 | TRBV19 | CASTLGTGAPSDTQYF | TGTGCCAGTACCCTAGGGACAGGGGCGCCCTCAGATACGCAGTATTTT
- | - | TRBJ1-4 | TRBV30 | CAWSPSRGPNEKLFF | TGTGCCTGGAGTCCCTCCCGAGGCCCTAATGAAAAACTGTTTTTT
- | - | TRBJ1-5 | TRBV27 | CASSLYMGGTGPKAQHF | TGTGCCAGCAGTTTATATATGGGAGGCACAGGTCCAAAAGCCCAGCATTTT
TRBD1 | few | TRBJ1-2 | TRBV28 | CASSQGQVYGYTF | TGTGCCAGCAGTCAAGGACAGGTCTATGGCTACACCTTC
TRBD2 | few | TRBJ2-5 | TRBV5-6 | CASSLRGLAGPTQYF | TGTGCCAGCAGCTTAAGGGGACTAGCGGGCCCGACCCAGTACTTC
TRBD2 | few | TRBJ2-5 | TRBV7-2 | CASSLRSLAGKETQYF | TGTGCCAGCAGCTTAAGATCCCTAGCGGGGAAAGAGACCCAGTACTTC
- | few | TRBJ2-3 | TRBV29-1 | CSVGLGARPEDTQYF | TGCAGCGTTGGTTTAGGGGCCCGCCCGGAGGATACGCAGTATTTT
- | - | TRBJ1-5 | TRBV6-5 | CASILSYSNQPQHF | TGTGCCAGCATCCTCTCTTATAGCAATCAGCCCCAGCATTTT
TRBD2 | - | TRBJ2-5 | TRBV7-2 | CASSPRGGRFETQYF | TGTGCCAGCAGCCCTCGGGGCGGGAGGTTCGAGACCCAGTACTTC
TRBD1 | - | TRBJ1-2 | TRBV4-1 | CASSQGLSEGQIYGYTF | TGCGCCAGCAGCCAAGGGCTCAGTGAGGGACAGATCTATGGCTACACCTTC
- | - | TRBJ1-2 | TRBV28 | CASSVRDFYTF | TGTGCCAGCAGTGTACGGGACTTCTACACCTTC
- | - | TRBJ2-2 | TRBV7-3 | CASSLMSSDNTGELFF | TGTGCCAGCAGCCTGATGTCTAGCGACAACACCGGGGAGCTGTTTTTT
- | - | TRBJ2-7 | TRBV11-2 | CASSLVPGSISYEQYF | TGTGCCAGCAGCTTAGTTCCAGGCTCTATATCCTACGAGCAGTACTTC
- | few | TRBJ2-2 | TRBV7-9 | CASSQTGTGELFF | TGTGCCAGCAGCCAAACAGGGACCGGGGAGCTGTTTTTT
TRBD1 | few | TRBJ1-2 | TRBV2 | CASSDRGRGYGYTF | TGTGCCAGCAGTGACAGGGGGCGAGGGTATGGCTACACCTTC
- | - | TRBJ2-3 | TRBV12-3/TRBV12-4 | CASSPFRPDTQYF | TGTGCCAGCAGCCCTTTCCGTCCAGATACGCAGTATTTT
TRBD2 | - | TRBJ2-2 | TRBV12-3/TRBV12-4 | CASSSGGTGELFF | TGTGCCAGCAGTTCGGGGGGCACCGGGGAGCTGTTTTTT
TRBD2 | few | TRBJ2-3 | TRBV5-1 | CASSLGGRAGDTQYF | TGCGCCAGCAGCTTGGGCGGGAGGGCCGGAGATACGCAGTATTTT
- | - | TRBJ1-5 | TRBV7-2 | CASSFRENQPQHF | TGTGCCAGCAGCTTTCGGGAAAATCAGCCCCAGCATTTT
TRBD1 | - | TRBJ1-4 | TRBV5-1 | CASSSLGTGVEKLFF | TGCGCCAGCAGCTCTCTCGGGACAGGGGTGGAAAAACTGTTTTTT
TRBD1 | few | TRBJ2-2 | TRBV24-1 | CATSDPLGQGAGTGELFF | TGTGCCACCAGTGATCCATTAGGACAGGGGGCGGGCACCGGGGAGCTGTTTTTT